A selection of T cell receptor beta chains follows, all from one sample in a study of vaccination and CD4 T cells after COVID-19. MiXCR was run by TCRdb on the PCR reads, yielding one entry per CDR3 protein. The sample holds approximately 17,000 distinct CDR3 sequences, roughly 60% seen once. Their target antigens are unknown. The starting material was CD4+ T cells from blood, cultured in vitro, obtained before SARS-CoV-2 vaccination. The receptors derive from a human donor who had recovered from COVID-19. The CDR3 runs from the conserved cysteine through the conserved F or W. The D gene is left open where the match is weak. For some rows the clone size is stated as once, few or many, or as a class when expanded; others skip it.

j_call	v_call	d_call	clone_size	cdr3_nt	cdr3_aa
TRBJ1-2	TRBV7-9	TRBD1	few	TGTGCCAGCAGCTTAAACCAGGGGGCGGAAGGCTACACCTTC	CASSLNQGAEGYTF
TRBJ1-2	TRBV6-1	-	-	TGTGCCAGCAGCTTAGGCCAATTCGACTATGGCTACACCTTC	CASSLGQFDYGYTF
TRBJ1-2	TRBV20-1	TRBD1	-	TGCAGTGCTAGAGACAGGGGGCGCGACTATGGCTACACCTTC	CSARDRGRDYGYTF
TRBJ1-5	TRBV7-8	-	-	TGTGCCAGCAGCCTTGGAGGGAGTGAGCCCCAGCATTTT	CASSLGGSEPQHF
TRBJ2-7	TRBV3-1	TRBD2	-	TGTGCCAGCAGCCCCACTAGCGGGATCCTTTACGAGCAGTACTTC	CASSPTSGILYEQYF
TRBJ2-2	TRBV28	TRBD2	few	TGTGCCAGCAGTCGCGGACTAGCGGGAGCCTTTACCGGGGAGCTGTTTTTT	CASSRGLAGAFTGELFF
TRBJ2-5	TRBV6-1	-	once	TGTGCCAGCCCCCACCCCCAAGAGACCCAGTACTTC	CASPHPQETQYF
TRBJ2-1	TRBV11-1	-	-	TGTGCCAGCAGCTTAGGGCTAAGGAAGGGACCAGCCCCGGATGAGCAGTTCTTC	CASSLGLRKGPAPDEQFF
TRBJ1-1	TRBV29-1	TRBD1	-	TGCAGCGTCCGGACAGGAGAGTCTTTCTTT	CSVRTGESFF
TRBJ2-1	TRBV29-1	-	once	TGCAGCGTTGAGCCAGGGGGGACCTACAATGAGCAGTTCTTC	CSVEPGGTYNEQFF
TRBJ2-7	TRBV28	TRBD1	-	TGTGCCAGCAGTGCCGGGACAGGGCTCGAGCAGTACTTC	CASSAGTGLEQYF
TRBJ2-5	TRBV6-2/TRBV6-3	TRBD1	-	TGTGCCAGCAGTTACAGCCCGGGGACAGCACAAGAGACCCAGTACTTC	CASSYSPGTAQETQYF
TRBJ1-1	TRBV7-8	-	few	TGTGCCAGCAGCTTAGAGGGGTTCGCTGAAGCTTTCTTT	CASSLEGFAEAFF
TRBJ2-5	TRBV7-8	-	few	TGTGCCAGCAGCCCGCAGGGGGGGCAAGAGACCCAGTACTTC	CASSPQGGQETQYF
TRBJ2-3	TRBV7-9	TRBD2	-	TGTGCCAGCAGCTTAGCCGAGGGACTAGCGGACGTCTTT	CASSLAEGLADVF
TRBJ2-1	TRBV20-1	TRBD2	few	TGCAGTGCTAGTGGTCAGCTAGCGGGAGCGGTTGAGCAGTTCTTC	CSASGQLAGAVEQFF
TRBJ1-5	TRBV6-1	-	few	TGTGCCAGCAGTGAAGAGCTATTTCAGCCCCAGCATTTT	CASSEELFQPQHF
TRBJ2-3	TRBV20-1	-	-	TGCAGTGCTAGGGACACCTCGGATACGCAGTATTTT	CSARDTSDTQYF